The 17 T cell receptor beta chains given below trace back to one sample, sequenced in a study of shared clonotypes between healthy human individuals (dated by TCRdb to about 2020). CD8 naive samples were CD45RO-negative cells positively selected for CCR7, giving a CD45RA+CCR7+ population that excluded TemRA cells. The library was produced with the immunoSEQ multiplex PCR assay. TCRdb's version of the immuneACCESS table is confined to in-frame rearrangements and falls short of the full clone set. An unresolved V gene accounts for under half of the shortfall where checked; the remainder is of unknown origin. Across this sample there are about 2.1 million clones, with roughly 91% seen only once. More than 1.5% of the sample lies in the top ten. Input material: naive CD8+ T cells from PBMCs. Read against the paper, the sample's cell subset or site label means: CD45RA+CCR7+. These receptors were taken from a man aged 18 to 30 in good health. Some clones in this sample may be carry-over from other donors' samples.

This clone appeared a single time. The identical CDR3 is also encoded by other nucleotide sequences in the sample. The chain is built from TRBV9 and TRBJ2-2; no firm D call. This CDR3 region has 12 residues. V was pared by 4 bases and J by 2 bases, with 3 bases between. Germline-derived CDR1 and CDR2 are SGDLS and YYNGEE. CDR3 DNA sequence: TGTGCCAGCAGCAAAAACACCGGGGAGCTGTTTTTT. Translation: CASSKNTGELFF.

As for this clone: Different DNA sequences within this sample yield the same CDR3. V gene TRBV9 combines with J gene TRBJ2-7; D possibly matches TRBD1 or TRBD2 (5 bases each). Germline CDR1 SGDLS, CDR2 YYNGEE. The CDR3 sequence is 14 residues long. Trimming removed 0 bases at V and 2 bases at J, with 9 bases between. CDR3 nucleotides: TGTGCCAGCAGCGTAGGCTCGGGGCCCTACGAGCAGTACTTC. This gives the protein CASSVGSGPYEQYF.

This chain connects TRBV27 to TRBJ2-5; possibly TRBD2 for D (6 bases). The CDR3 extends over 14 amino acids. CDR1 is MNHEY and CDR2 is SMNVEV in the germline V gene (reference sequence). Trimming shortened V by 5 bases and J by 1 base, and 11 bases separated the two germline ends. The CDR3 sequence: CASSARDSQETQYF. The CDR3 bases are TGTGCCAGCAGTGCACGGGACTCCCAAGAGACCCAGTACTTC.

A remark on this clone: The sample has other DNA sequences that encode this CDR3 too. The chain links TRBV27 to TRBJ2-7, with 7 bases that match TRBD1. This CDR3 has 14 amino acids. Germline loops: CDR1 MNHEY, CDR2 SMNVEV (reference sequence). Unmatched junction bases numbered 3, after V lost 2 bases and J lost 2 bases. The CDR3 region has the DNA TGTGCCAGCAGTTTAGTCCAGGGGGCCTACGAGCAGTACTTC. Protein product: CASSLVQGAYEQYF.

The J gene is TRBJ2-7, the V gene TRBV2; D is unresolved. The CDR3 consists of 13 residues. V lost 7 bases to trimming and J lost 0 bases, with 10 bases between them. The germline V gene has CDR1 SNHLY and CDR2 FYNNEI. CDR3 sequence (DNA): TGTGCCAGCAAGGGCAGCCTCTCCTACGAGCAGTACTTC. As protein: CASKGSLSYEQYF.

The V gene is TRBV27, the J gene TRBJ2-3; TRBD2 matches 10 bases. The CDR3 is made up of 16 amino acids. The V gene end was trimmed by 0 bases and the J gene end by 4 bases; junction bases not matched to a gene: 4. Germline V gene lookup returns CDR1 MNHEY and CDR2 SMNVEV (reference sequence). In nucleotides, the CDR3 is TGTGCCAGCAGTTTATCGGTGGGACTAGCGTCAGATACGCAGTATTTT. This translates into CASSLSVGLASDTQYF.

This chain links TRBV7-9 with TRBJ2-7; unclear D gene. Trimming stripped 5 bases from V and 7 bases from J, with 12 bases between. This CDR3 comprises 12 residues. Germline CDR1 SEHNR, CDR2 FQNEAQ (reference sequence). CDR3 in amino acids: CASSPTQREQYF. The CDR3 DNA sequence: TGTGCCAGCAGCCCCACACAGAGGGAGCAGTACTTC. Based on the CDR3 plus reference TRBV7-9 and TRBJ2-7, the full variable domain is DTGVSQNPRHKITKRGQNVTFRCDPISEHNRLYWYRQTLGQGPEFLTYFQNEAQLEKSRLLSDRFSAERPKGSFSTLEIQRTEQGDSAMYLCASSPTQREQYFGPGTRLTVT.

This clone turned up a few times. The chain carries TRBV7-9 and TRBJ1-2, with D unclear. V lost 1 base and J 8 bases, leaving 17 bases between the germline ends. The CDR3 is 15 amino acids. Germline V gene lookup returns CDR1 SEHNR and CDR2 FQNEAQ (reference sequence). CDR3: CASSLGSPRSWGYTF. CDR3 DNA sequence: TGTGCCAGCAGCTTAGGGTCCCCGCGTTCATGGGGCTACACCTTC.

The rearrangement uses TRBV11-2 and TRBJ2-7; D ambiguous. This CDR3 is built from 15 residues. Germline V gene lookup returns CDR1 SGHAT and CDR2 FQNNGV. The V end was cut by 6 bases, the J end by 3 bases, with 18 bases between. DNA of the CDR3: TGTGCCAGCAGTCCAAACGACGGTGAGGACTACGAGCAGTACTTC. It translates to CASSPNDGEDYEQYF.

J is TRBJ1-5 and V is TRBV19; D perhaps matches TRBD1 (5 bases). Germline loops: CDR1 LNHDA, CDR2 SQIVND (reference sequence). The CDR3 consists of 17 residues. V was clipped by 2 bases and J by 1 base, with 15 bases between them. The CDR3 DNA reads as TGTGCCAGTAGTATAACGTACGGGGGTATGAGCAATCAGCCCCAGCATTTT. It specifies CASSITYGGMSNQPQHF.

This chain uses TRBV18 with TRBJ2-7, with no clear D. Trimming removed 0 bases from V and 3 bases from J, with 6 bases in between. This CDR3 has 13 residues. Germline V lookup: CDR1 KGHSH, CDR2 LQKENI. The CDR3 nucleotides read TGTGCCAGCTCACCACCTTCGTTCTACGAGCAGTACTTC. Amino acids: CASSPPSFYEQYF.

This clone has a single count. This rearrangement joins TRBV28 to TRBJ1-2; no reliable D call. The V end was cut by 5 bases, the J end by 4 bases, with 20 bases between. CDR1 and CDR2 (germline): MDHEN, SYDVKM. The CDR3 has 16 residues. In nucleotides, the CDR3 is TGTGCCAGCAGTCCCGGCCTGACCGCGGTGATCTATGGCTACACCTTC. This gives the protein CASSPGLTAVIYGYTF.

This clone was counted once. Other nucleotide sequences in the sample specify the same CDR3. The chain joins TRBV11-2 to TRBJ2-7; D unclear. CDR1 SGHAT and CDR2 FQNNGV come from the germline V gene. The CDR3 runs to 12 residues. The ends were cut back, 1 base at V and 7 bases at J, with 8 bases in the middle. The chain's CDR3 is CASSLGVWEQYF. For the CDR3, the DNA is TGTGCCAGCAGCTTAGGCGTCTGGGAGCAGTACTTC.

The chain couples TRBV7-9 to TRBJ2-2; no clear D gene. Trimming pared 0 bases from V and 6 bases from J, leaving 11 bases between. Germline V gives CDR1 SEHNR, CDR2 FQNEAQ (reference sequence). CDR3 size: 15 residues. This CDR3 is CASSLAISGAGELFF. The DNA of the CDR3 is TGTGCCAGCAGCTTAGCGATTTCGGGCGCCGGGGAGCTGTTTTTT.

The genes are TRBV7-9 and TRBJ2-7, with D perhaps given as TRBD1 or TRBD2 (5 bases each). V dropped 5 bases and J dropped 9 bases, with 17 bases sitting between them. In germline, CDR1 is SEHNR, CDR2 FQNEAQ (reference sequence). The CDR3 has 13 amino acids. CDR3 region: CASSPNLSRGQYF. The CDR3 bases are TGTGCCAGCAGCCCTAATCTGTCGAGGGGGCAGTACTTC. The whole variable domain, remainder taken from reference TRBV7-9 and TRBJ2-7, is DTGVSQNPRHKITKRGQNVTFRCDPISEHNRLYWYRQTLGQGPEFLTYFQNEAQLEKSRLLSDRFSAERPKGSFSTLEIQRTEQGDSAMYLCASSPNLSRGQYFGPGTRLTVT.

About this clone: Other DNA sequences in this sample translate to the same CDR3. The CDR3 region has the DNA TGTGCCAGCAGCGGACGCACAGCCGGAAACACCATATATTTT. This gives the protein CASSGRTAGNTIYF. V and J are TRBV9 and TRBJ1-3; D is undetermined. Trimming shortened V by 3 bases and J by 4 bases, and 11 bases separated the two germline ends. The length of the CDR3 is 14 residues. Per germline, CDR1 SGDLS and CDR2 YYNGEE. Drawing the rest from reference TRBV9 and TRBJ1-3, the complete variable domain is DSGVTQTPKHLITATGQRVTLRCSPRSGDLSVYWYQQSLDQGLQFLIQYYNGEERAKGNILERFSAQQFPDLHSELNLSSLELGDSALYFCASSGRTAGNTIYFGEGSWLTVV.

The genes are TRBV7-9 and TRBJ1-2; D not certain. The CDR3 totals 14 residues. Per germline, CDR1 SEHNR and CDR2 FQNEAQ (reference sequence). Trimming shortened V by 5 bases and J by 1 base, and 11 bases separated the two germline ends. As DNA, the CDR3 is TGTGCCAGCAGCCTCATAGGGTTTAACTATGGCTACACCTTC. It yields the protein CASSLIGFNYGYTF.